Listed below are T cell receptor beta chains from one sample, sequenced in a study of cytotoxic CD8 clonotypes in ibrutinib-treated CLL. Sequencing was performed with immunoSEQ multiplex PCR; in TCRdb, only in-frame clones are kept and a portion is missing. The sample yields 130,000 to 150,000 clones, around 80% seen once. The source material was PBMCs, sampled after 12 months of ibrutinib treatment. Receptor source: a human donor with chronic lymphocytic leukemia. Each CDR3 is given with its conserved first and last residue.

v_gene	len	j_gene	CDR3aa
TRBV11-3	13	TRBJ1-1	CASSLSVYTEAFF
TRBV7-2	12	TRBJ2-7	CASSLPPGPASF
TRBV5-1	14	TRBJ2-5	CASSIKLYQETQYF
TRBV29-1	15	TRBJ2-1	CSVGRKTPPNNEQFF
TRBV19	16	TRBJ1-1	CASTLSGQGAYTEAFF
TRBV27	16	TRBJ1-4	CASSRGDRGFNEKLFF
TRBV7-9	16	TRBJ1-2	CASSLGRTTANYGYTF
TRBV10-3	16	TRBJ2-1	CAIKSQEISFYNEQFF
TRBV11-3	15	TRBJ2-7	CASSLGPGREYEQYF
TRBV18	13	TRBJ1-1	CASSPAGLTEAFF
TRBV7-2	16	TRBJ1-1	CASSPGLGGLNTEAFF
TRBV10-3	14	TRBJ1-2	CAITGDIRSDGYTF
TRBV7-8	18	TRBJ1-3	CASSQRSGVRVSGNTIYF
TRBV28	17	TRBJ2-7	CASSFSTSGSTFYEQYF
TRBV6-6	14	TRBJ1-2	CASSYSHEGEGYTF
TRBV29-1	12	TRBJ2-4	CSVKAGQGMGYF
TRBV2	13	TRBJ1-5	CASNRQGSEPQHF
TRBV30	16	TRBJ2-3	CAWSRGLAGEADTQYF
TRBV18	15	TRBJ1-6	CASSPSQGRNSPLHF
TRBV7-9	14	TRBJ2-7	CASSLKGSFYEQYF
TRBV5-1	16	TRBJ2-1	CASSSPLAGFYNEQFF
TRBV29-1	10	TRBJ1-1	CSTRTAEAFF
TRBV6-5	15	TRBJ2-7	CASSLFQGESYEQYF
TRBV9	14	TRBJ1-3	CASSPQGVGNTIYF
TRBV29-1	13	TRBJ2-1	CSAGLAGDVEQFF
TRBV6-1	13	TRBJ1-1	CASSDGINTEAFF
TRBV6-5	15	TRBJ2-7	CASSYVASGVGEQYF
TRBV6-5	15	TRBJ2-1	CASSKGLAGSNEQFF